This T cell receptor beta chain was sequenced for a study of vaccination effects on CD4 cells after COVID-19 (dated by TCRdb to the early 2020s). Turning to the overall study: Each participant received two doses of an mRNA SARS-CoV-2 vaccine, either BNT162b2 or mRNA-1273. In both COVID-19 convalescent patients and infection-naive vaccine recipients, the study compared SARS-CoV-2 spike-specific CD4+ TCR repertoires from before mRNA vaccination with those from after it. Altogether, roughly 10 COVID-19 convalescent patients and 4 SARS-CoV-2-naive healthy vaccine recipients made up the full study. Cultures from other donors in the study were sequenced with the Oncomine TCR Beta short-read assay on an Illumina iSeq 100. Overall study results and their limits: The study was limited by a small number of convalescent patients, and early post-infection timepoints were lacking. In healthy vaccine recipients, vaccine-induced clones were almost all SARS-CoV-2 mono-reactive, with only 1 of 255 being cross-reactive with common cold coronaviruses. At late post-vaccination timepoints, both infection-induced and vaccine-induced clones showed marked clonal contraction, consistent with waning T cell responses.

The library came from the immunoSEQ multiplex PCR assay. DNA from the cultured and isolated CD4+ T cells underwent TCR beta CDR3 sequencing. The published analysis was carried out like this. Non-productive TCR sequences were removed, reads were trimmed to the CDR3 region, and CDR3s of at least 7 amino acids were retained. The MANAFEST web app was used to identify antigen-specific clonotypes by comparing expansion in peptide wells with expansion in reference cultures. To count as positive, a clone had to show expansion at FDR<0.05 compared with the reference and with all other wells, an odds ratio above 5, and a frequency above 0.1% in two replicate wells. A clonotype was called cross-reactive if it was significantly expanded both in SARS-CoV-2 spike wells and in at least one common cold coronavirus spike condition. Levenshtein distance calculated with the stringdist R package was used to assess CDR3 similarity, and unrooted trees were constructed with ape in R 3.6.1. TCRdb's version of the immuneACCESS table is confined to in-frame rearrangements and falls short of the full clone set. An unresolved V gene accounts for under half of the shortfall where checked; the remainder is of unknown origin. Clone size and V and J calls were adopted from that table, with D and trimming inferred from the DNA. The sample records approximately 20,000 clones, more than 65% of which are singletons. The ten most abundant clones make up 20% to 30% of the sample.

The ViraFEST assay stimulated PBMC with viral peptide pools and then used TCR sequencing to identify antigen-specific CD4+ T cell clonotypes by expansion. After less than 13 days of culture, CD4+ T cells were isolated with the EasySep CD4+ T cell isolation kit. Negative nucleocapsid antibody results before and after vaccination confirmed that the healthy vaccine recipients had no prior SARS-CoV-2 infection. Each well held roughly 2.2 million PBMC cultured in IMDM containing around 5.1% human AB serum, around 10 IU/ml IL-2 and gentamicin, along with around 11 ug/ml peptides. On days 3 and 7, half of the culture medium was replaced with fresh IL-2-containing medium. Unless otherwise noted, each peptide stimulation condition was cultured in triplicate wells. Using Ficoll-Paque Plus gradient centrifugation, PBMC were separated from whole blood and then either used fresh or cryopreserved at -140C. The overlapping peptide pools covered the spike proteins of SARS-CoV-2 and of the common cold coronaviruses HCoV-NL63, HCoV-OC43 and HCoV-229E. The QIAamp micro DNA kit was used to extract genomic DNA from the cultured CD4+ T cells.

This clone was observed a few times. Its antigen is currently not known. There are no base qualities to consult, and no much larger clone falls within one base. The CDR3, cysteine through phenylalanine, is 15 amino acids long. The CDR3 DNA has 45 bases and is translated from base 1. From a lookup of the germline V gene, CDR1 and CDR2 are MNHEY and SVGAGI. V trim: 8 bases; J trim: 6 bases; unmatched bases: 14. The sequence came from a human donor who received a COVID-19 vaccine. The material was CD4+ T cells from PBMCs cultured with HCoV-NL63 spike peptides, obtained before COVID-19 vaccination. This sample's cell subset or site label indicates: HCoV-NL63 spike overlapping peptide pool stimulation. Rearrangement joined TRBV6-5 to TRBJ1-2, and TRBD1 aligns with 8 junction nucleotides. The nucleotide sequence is TGTGCCAGCTATACGTATAAGACAGGGGAGAATGGCTACACCTTC. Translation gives CASYTYKTGENGYTF.